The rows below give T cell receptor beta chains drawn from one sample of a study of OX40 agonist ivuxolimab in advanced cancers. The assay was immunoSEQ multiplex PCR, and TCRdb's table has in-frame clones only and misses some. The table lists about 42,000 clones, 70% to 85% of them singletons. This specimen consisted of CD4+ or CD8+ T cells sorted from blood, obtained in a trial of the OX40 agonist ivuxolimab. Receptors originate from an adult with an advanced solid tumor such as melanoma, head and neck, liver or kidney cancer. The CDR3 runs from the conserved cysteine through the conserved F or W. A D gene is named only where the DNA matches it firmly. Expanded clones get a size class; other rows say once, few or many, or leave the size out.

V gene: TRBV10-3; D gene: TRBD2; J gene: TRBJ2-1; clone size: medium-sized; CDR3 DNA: TGTGCCATCAGTGAGTCGAAAGGAGCGGGGAATAATGAGCAGTTCTTC; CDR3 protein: CAISESKGAGNNEQFF
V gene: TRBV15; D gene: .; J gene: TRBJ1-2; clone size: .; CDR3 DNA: TGTGCCACCAGCATCGTCGGGGATGGCTACACCTTC; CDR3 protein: CATSIVGDGYTF
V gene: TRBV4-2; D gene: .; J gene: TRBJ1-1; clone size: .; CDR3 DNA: TGTGCCAGCAGCCCGCAGGGAGACACTGAAGCTTTCTTT; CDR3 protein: CASSPQGDTEAFF
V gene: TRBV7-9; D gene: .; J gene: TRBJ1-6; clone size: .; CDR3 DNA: TGTGCCAGCAGCTTAAACGCTGGATACTCACCCCTCCACTTT; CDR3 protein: CASSLNAGYSPLHF
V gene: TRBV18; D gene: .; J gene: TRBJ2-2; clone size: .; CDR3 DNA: TGTGCCAGCTCACGGAGAAGTGTGGATAACACCGGGGAGCTGTTTTTT; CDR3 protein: CASSRRSVDNTGELFF
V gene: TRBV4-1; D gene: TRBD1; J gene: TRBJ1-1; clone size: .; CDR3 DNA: TGCGCCAGCAGCCAAGGACAGGGGGGGAACACTGAAGCTTTCTTT; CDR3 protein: CASSQGQGGNTEAFF
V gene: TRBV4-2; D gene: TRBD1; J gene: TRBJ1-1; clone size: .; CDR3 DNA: TGTGCCAGCAGCCAAGGGGGGACAGTGAACACTGAAGCTTTCTTT; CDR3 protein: CASSQGGTVNTEAFF
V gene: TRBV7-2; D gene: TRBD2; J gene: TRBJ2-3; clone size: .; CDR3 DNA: TGTGCCAGCAGCAAATTGACTAGCGGGAGTAGGAAAACAGATACGCAGTATTTT; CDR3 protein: CASSKLTSGSRKTDTQYF
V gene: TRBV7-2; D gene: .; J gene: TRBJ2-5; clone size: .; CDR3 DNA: TGTGCCAGCAGTGAATGGGTCGAGACCCAGTACTTC; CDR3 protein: CASSEWVETQYF
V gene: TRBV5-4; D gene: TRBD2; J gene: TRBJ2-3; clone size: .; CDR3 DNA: TGTGCCAGCAGCCTAAGCGGGAGGGCCTATAGCACAGATACGCAGTATTTT; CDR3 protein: CASSLSGRAYSTDTQYF